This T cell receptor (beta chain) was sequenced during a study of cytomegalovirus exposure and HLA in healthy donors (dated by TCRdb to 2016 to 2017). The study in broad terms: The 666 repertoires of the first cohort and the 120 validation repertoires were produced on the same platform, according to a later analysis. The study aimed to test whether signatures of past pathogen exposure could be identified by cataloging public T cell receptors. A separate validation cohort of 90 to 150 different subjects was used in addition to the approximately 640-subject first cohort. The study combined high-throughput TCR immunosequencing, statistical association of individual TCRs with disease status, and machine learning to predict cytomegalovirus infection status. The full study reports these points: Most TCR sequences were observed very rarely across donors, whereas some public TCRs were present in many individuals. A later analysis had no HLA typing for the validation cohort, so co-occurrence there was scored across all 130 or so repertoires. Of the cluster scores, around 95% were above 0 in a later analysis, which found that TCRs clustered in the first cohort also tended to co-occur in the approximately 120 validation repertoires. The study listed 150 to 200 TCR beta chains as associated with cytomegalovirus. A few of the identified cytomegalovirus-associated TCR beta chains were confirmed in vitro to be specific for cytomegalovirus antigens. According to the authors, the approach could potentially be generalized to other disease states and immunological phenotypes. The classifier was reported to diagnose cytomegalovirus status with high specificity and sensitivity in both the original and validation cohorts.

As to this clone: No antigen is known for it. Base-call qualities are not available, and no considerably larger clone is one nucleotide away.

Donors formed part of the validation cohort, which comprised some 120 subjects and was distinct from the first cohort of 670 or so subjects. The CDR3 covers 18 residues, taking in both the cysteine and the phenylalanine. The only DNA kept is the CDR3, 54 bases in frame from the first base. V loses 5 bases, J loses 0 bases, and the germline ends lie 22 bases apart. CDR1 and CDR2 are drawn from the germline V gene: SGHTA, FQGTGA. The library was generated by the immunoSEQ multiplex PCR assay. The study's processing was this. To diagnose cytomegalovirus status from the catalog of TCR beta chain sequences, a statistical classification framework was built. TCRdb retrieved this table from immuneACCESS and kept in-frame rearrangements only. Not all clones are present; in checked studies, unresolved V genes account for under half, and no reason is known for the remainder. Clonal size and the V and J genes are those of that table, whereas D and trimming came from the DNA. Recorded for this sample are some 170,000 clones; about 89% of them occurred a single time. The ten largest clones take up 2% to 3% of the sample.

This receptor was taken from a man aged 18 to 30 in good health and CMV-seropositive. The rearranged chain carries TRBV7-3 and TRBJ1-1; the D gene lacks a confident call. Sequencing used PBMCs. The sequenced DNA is TGTGCCAGCAGCCCTTATTTGGGGAGATTACAAGTGAACACTGAAGCTTTCTTT. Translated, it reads CASSPYLGRLQVNTEAFF. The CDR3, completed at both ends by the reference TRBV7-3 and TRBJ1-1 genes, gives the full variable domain GAGVSQTPSNKVTEKGKYVELRCDPISGHTALYWYRQSLGQGPEFLIYFQGTGAADDSGLPNDRFFAVRPEGSVSTLKIQRTERGDSAVYLCASSPYLGRLQVNTEAFFGQGTRLTVV.